The 32 T cell receptor beta chains in this list originate from one sample, sequenced in a study of beta chain features in type 1 diabetes. The isolated RNA, all of it, was reverse transcribed, so expressed TCRB transcripts were what got sequenced. TCRdb's copy holds only in-frame clones and misses some; the assay was immunoSEQ multiplex PCR. The repertoire includes about 350,000 clones, 20% of them detected once, and about 0.045% sits in the top ten. Sequenced material: naive CD4+ T cells from blood. The receptor set was obtained from a woman under 30 in good health.

This clone has more than one count but fewer than ten. The chain couples TRBV27 to TRBJ2-1, with 7 bases identical to TRBD2. The CDR3 runs 16 residues. Germline CDR1 MNHEY, CDR2 SMNVEV (reference sequence). Trimming took 5 bases from V and 4 from J; bases not matched to a gene: 11. Here the CDR3 DNA reads TGTGCCAGCAGTCCCTTCGCGGGAGAGCGGTACAATGAGCAGTTCTTC. This translates into CASSPFAGERYNEQFF.

The genes are TRBV19 and TRBJ2-1, with TRBD1 matching 10 bases. CDR3 length equals 14 residues. The junction had 7 bases not matched to a gene; V was cut back by 7 bases and J by 7 bases. Germline V gene sequence: CDR1 LNHDA, CDR2 SQIVND (reference sequence). DNA of the CDR3: TGTGCCAGTACCAACTGGGACAGGGGAAATGAGCAGTTCTTC. This codes for CASTNWDRGNEQFF. Full variable domain (missing parts from reference TRBV19 and TRBJ2-1): DGGITQSPKYLFRKEGQNVTLSCEQNLNHDAMYWYRQDPGQGLRLIYYSQIVNDFQKGDIAEGYSVSREKKESFPLTVTSAQKNPTAFYLCASTNWDRGNEQFFGPGTRLTVL.

The chain recombines TRBV23-1 with TRBJ2-1, with TRBD2 identical over 12 bases. TRBV23-1 is an open reading frame, and its role is uncertain. V was pared by 0 bases and J by 8 bases, with 5 bases of the junction left unmatched. The CDR3 totals 16 residues. In DNA, the CDR3 is TGCGCCAGCAGTCAATCACCTAGCGGGGGGGGCGATGAGCAGTTCTTC. It codes for CASSQSPSGGGDEQFF.

The V gene is TRBV30, the J gene TRBJ2-3; D uncertain. In germline, CDR1 is GTSNPN, CDR2 SVGIG (reference sequence). CDR3 length equals 13 residues. The ends were cut back, 0 bases at V and 4 bases at J, with 8 bases in the middle. CDR3 DNA: TGTGCCTGGAGTGTAACAGTACCAGATACGCAGTATTTT. Residues: CAWSVTVPDTQYF.

The table lists this clone with a few counts. The chain joins TRBV25-1 to TRBJ2-7; the D is unclear. CDR1 is MGHDK, CDR2 SYGVNS, per germline. Trimming removed 5 bases from V and 1 base from J, with 18 bases in between. The CDR3 spans 16 residues. CDR3 DNA sequence: TGTGCCAGCAGTCAAGGTACTTCGACGGGTTCCTACGAGCAGTACTTC. This sequence encodes CASSQGTSTGSYEQYF.

This clone has just a few counts. The V gene is TRBV4-1, the J gene TRBJ2-5; no firm D call. The CDR3 spans 15 residues. CDR1 and CDR2 (germline): MGHRA, YSYEKL. V was clipped by 1 base and J by 1 base, with 10 bases between them. CDR3 nucleotide sequence: TGCGCCAGCAGCCAAGTTGCGAGATTCCAAGAGACCCAGTACTTC. Translation: CASSQVARFQETQYF.

For this clone: Other DNA sequences in this sample translate to the same CDR3. The gene calls are TRBV4-1 and TRBJ2-7; TRBD1 aligns across 10 bases. This CDR3 spans 15 amino acids. Per the germline V gene, CDR1 is MGHRA and CDR2 is YSYEKL. With V trimmed by 3 bases and J by 4 bases, 6 bases remained unmatched. The CDR3 loop is CASSHPGQGRYEQYF. The CDR3 nucleotides read TGCGCCAGCAGCCATCCGGGACAGGGGCGTTACGAGCAGTACTTC.

CDR3 region: CASLTASGNTIYF. CDR3 DNA sequence: TGTGCCAGCTTGACAGCCTCTGGAAACACCATATATTTT. J is TRBJ1-3 and V is TRBV30; D is possibly TRBD1 (5 bases). The CDR3 sequence is 13 residues long. CDR1 and CDR2 (germline): GTSNPN, SVGIG (reference sequence). V lost 8 bases to trimming and J lost 0 bases, with 11 bases between them. The full variable domain, rest sourced from reference TRBV30 and TRBJ1-3, is SQTIHQWPATLVQPVGSPLSLECTVEGTSNPNLYWYRQAAGRGLQLLFYSVGIGQISSEVPQNLSASRPQDRQFILSSKKLLLSDSGFYLCASLTASGNTIYFGEGSWLTVV.

V usage is TRBV4-1 and J usage is TRBJ1-1, with 10 bases matching TRBD1. This CDR3 has 15 amino acids. J lost 3 bases, V lost 4 bases, and 5 bases had no gene match. Germline loops: CDR1 MGHRA, CDR2 YSYEKL. The CDR3 sequence: CASSLPGQGYTEAFF. The DNA of the CDR3 is TGCGCCAGCAGCCTACCGGGACAGGGGTACACTGAAGCTTTCTTT.

Only a few counts were recorded for this clone. The CDR3 nucleotides read TGTGCCAGCAAACAGGGGGCTGGGGCTGAAGCTTTCTTT. Translated: CASKQGAGAEAFF. The chain recombines TRBV14 with TRBJ1-1, with 9 bases fitting TRBD1. Germline assignment: CDR1 SGHDN and CDR2 FVKESK. V shed 7 bases and J 6 bases; nucleotides not matched to a gene: 6. This CDR3 is 13 amino acids long. Supplemented by reference TRBV14 and TRBJ1-1, the full variable domain reads EAGVTQFPSHSVIEKGQTVTLRCDPISGHDNLYWYRRVMGKEIKFLLHFVKESKQDESGMPNNRFLAERTGGTYSTLKVQPAELEDSGVYFCASKQGAGAEAFFGQGTRLTVV.

The chain is built from TRBV6-5 and TRBJ1-1, with D unclear. Germline CDR1 reads MNHEY; CDR2 reads SVGAGI. This CDR3 is 15 amino acids long. V lost 7 bases, J lost 2 bases, and 17 bases lay in between. The CDR3 bases are TGTGCCAGCACCCGAGAAGGCGCGGATAACACTGAAGCTTTCTTT. It codes for CASTREGADNTEAFF.

This chain uses TRBV15 with TRBJ1-1; D perhaps matches TRBD1 (5 bases). CDR3 length: 15 residues. Germline values: CDR1 LNHNV, CDR2 YYDKDF (reference sequence). With 0 bases removed from V and 0 bases from J, the gap between germline ends came to 8 bases. The CDR3: CATSRDQGLNTEAFF. The CDR3 bases are TGTGCCACCAGCAGAGATCAGGGCCTGAACACTGAAGCTTTCTTT.

The rearrangement joins TRBV5-1 to TRBJ2-2, with 7 positions matching TRBD1. Per the germline V gene, CDR1 is SGHRS and CDR2 is YFSETQ. The CDR3 is 15 residues long. Trimming cost V 1 base and J 8 bases; bases outside gene matches: 8. CDR3 in DNA: TGCGCCAGCAGCTTGAGGACAGGCACAGGAGGGGAGCTGTTTTTT. Its protein is CASSLRTGTGGELFF.

The V gene is TRBV29-1, the J gene TRBJ1-2, with D possibly matching TRBD1 (6 bases). The CDR3 length is 14 residues. Germline loops: CDR1 SQVTM, CDR2 ANQGSEA. The V end lost 4 bases, the J end lost 4 bases, and 16 bases lay between the germline ends. The CDR3 nucleotides are TGCAGCGTTGGGGATAGTTGGGGGCCCTATGGCTACACCTTC. It codes for CSVGDSWGPYGYTF. Supplemented by reference TRBV29-1 and TRBJ1-2, the full variable domain reads SAVISQKPSRDICQRGTSLTIQCQVDSQVTMMFWYRQQPGQSLTLIATANQGSEATYESGFVIDKFPISRPNLTFSTLTVSNMSPEDSSIYLCSVGDSWGPYGYTFGSGTRLTVV.

The chain links TRBV2 to TRBJ2-5; 10 bases are a match to TRBD2. Germline loops: CDR1 SNHLY, CDR2 FYNNEI. The CDR3 covers 17 residues. With V trimmed by 7 bases and J by 1 base, 12 bases remained unmatched. CDR3 in DNA: TGTGCCAGCACCCCTGGAGTAGCGGGGGGCCTCCAAGAGACCCAGTACTTC. Protein product: CASTPGVAGGLQETQYF.

Concerning this clone itself: At the DNA level, this CDR3 is encoded by other sequences in the same sample as well. This chain connects TRBV9 to TRBJ2-3; TRBD2 agrees at 8 bases. The germline CDR1 and CDR2 sequences are SGDLS and YYNGEE. The V and J ends lost 0 bases and 6 bases, in that order; junction bases with no gene match: 0. CDR3 length: 13 amino acids. CDR3 amino acids: CASSVVAGDTQYF. CDR3 DNA: TGTGCCAGCAGCGTAGTAGCGGGGGATACGCAGTATTTT.

This clone was found a few times. The chain is built from TRBV5-1 and TRBJ2-4, with D uncertain. Between the trimmed V and J ends, which lost 0 bases and 6 bases, there was a span of 7 bases. Germline CDR1 is SGHRS and CDR2 is YFSETQ. The CDR3 is 13 amino acids. This CDR3 reads CASSLDGLNIQYF. CDR3 bases: TGCGCCAGCAGCTTGGACGGGTTAAACATTCAGTACTTC. Full variable domain (remainder filled in from reference TRBV5-1 and TRBJ2-4): KAGVTQTPRYLIKTRGQQVTLSCSPISGHRSVSWYQQTPGQGLQFLFEYFSETQRNKGNFPGRFSGRQFSNSRSEMNVSTLELGDSALYLCASSLDGLNIQYFGAGTRLSVL.

The chain combines TRBV7-3 with TRBJ1-1; 8 bases map to TRBD1. V lost 4 bases, J lost 1 base, and 2 bases stayed unmatched. The CDR3 contains 14 residues. Germline CDR1 SGHTA, CDR2 FQGTGA. The CDR3 sequence: CASSWGQENTEAFF. The CDR3 region has the DNA TGTGCCAGCAGCTGGGGACAGGAGAACACTGAAGCTTTCTTT.

The chain employs TRBV7-2 and TRBJ1-4; no reliable D call. The CDR3 covers 15 residues. CDR1 SGHTA and CDR2 FQGNSA come from the germline V gene. The V end lost 1 base, the J end lost 5 bases, and 11 bases lay between the germline ends. Here the CDR3 DNA reads TGTGCCAGCAGCTTAGATCCGGGGTCGAATGAAAAACTGTTTTTT. It translates to CASSLDPGSNEKLFF.

The rearrangement joins TRBV11-3 to TRBJ2-3, with D perhaps TRBD1 (5 bases). The CDR3 extends over 16 amino acids. Germline V CDR1 and CDR2: SGHNT, YENEEA. Trimming took 4 bases from V and 0 from J, leaving 14 bases between them. The CDR3 DNA is TGTGCCAGCAGCTCGATATCAGGGTCAAGCACAGATACGCAGTATTTT. This encodes CASSSISGSSTDTQYF. Combining the CDR3 with reference TRBV11-3 and TRBJ2-3 gives the whole variable domain EAGVVQSPRYKIIEKKQPVAFWCNPISGHNTLYWYLQNLGQGPELLIRYENEEAVDDSQLPKDRFSAERLKGVDSTLKIQPAELGDSAVYLCASSSISGSSTDTQYFGPGTRLTVL.

V and J are TRBV11-2 and TRBJ2-3, with 8 bases identical to TRBD2. V was clipped by 4 bases and J by 4 bases; unmatched bases: 7. The CDR3 is made up of 15 amino acids. Germline V lookup: CDR1 SGHAT, CDR2 FQNNGV. CDR3 in amino acids: CASSSMRGAADTQYF. As DNA, the CDR3 is TGTGCCAGCAGCTCAATGCGGGGGGCGGCAGATACGCAGTATTTT.

This rearrangement joins TRBV5-4 to TRBJ2-5; TRBD1 aligns across 7 bases. Germline trimming cut 3 bases from V and 11 bases from J; bases unmatched to any gene: 7. CDR1 and CDR2 from the germline V gene are SGHNT and YYREEE (reference sequence). The CDR3 consists of 12 residues. As DNA, the CDR3 is TGTGCCAGCAGCTCACCAGGACAGGAGCAGTACTTC. It is translated as CASSSPGQEQYF.

This clone was counted only a few times. The CDR3 here is CASGYHRVRAFF. CDR3 bases: TGTGCTAGTGGCTACCACAGGGTGCGAGCTTTCTTT. The rearrangement uses TRBV12-5 and TRBJ1-1; tentative D call: TRBD1 (6 bases). The CDR3 is made up of 12 amino acids. CDR1 is LGHNT, CDR2 FRNRAP, per germline. V was cut by 6 bases and J by 10 bases, with 15 bases left in between.

This clone was detected only a few times. Other nucleotide sequences from this sample produce the same CDR3. The chain links TRBV5-1 to TRBJ2-1; 9 bases fit TRBD2. In germline, CDR1 is SGHRS, CDR2 YFSETQ. With V trimmed by 0 bases and J by 4 bases, 2 bases remained unmatched. This CDR3 is built from 15 residues. The CDR3 loop reads CASSLALAGYNEQFF. The CDR3 nucleotides are TGCGCCAGCAGCTTGGCACTAGCGGGTTACAATGAGCAGTTCTTC.

The table lists this clone with a few counts. V is TRBV5-1 and J is TRBJ1-1; D is undetermined. The germline V and J ends were trimmed by 2 bases and 1 base, with 12 bases remaining between them. Germline V gene sequence: CDR1 SGHRS, CDR2 YFSETQ. The CDR3 has 15 amino acids. Here the CDR3 DNA reads TGCGCCAGCAGCTTAAGGTCCGGAGGGAACACTGAAGCTTTCTTT. Its protein product is CASSLRSGGNTEAFF. The entire variable domain, with the rest obtained from reference TRBV5-1 and TRBJ1-1, is as follows: KAGVTQTPRYLIKTRGQQVTLSCSPISGHRSVSWYQQTPGQGLQFLFEYFSETQRNKGNFPGRFSGRQFSNSRSEMNVSTLELGDSALYLCASSLRSGGNTEAFFGQGTRLTVV.

V usage is TRBV7-2 and J usage is TRBJ2-7; perhaps TRBD1 as D (6 bases). Trimming cost V 6 bases and J 2 bases, with 11 bases left between them. CDR3 length: 13 residues. In germline, CDR1 is SGHTA, CDR2 FQGNSA. CDR3 DNA: TGTGCCAGCAGGTTACAGGGCACCTACGAGCAGTACTTC. It encodes CASRLQGTYEQYF.

This clone was seen more than once but under ten times. The J gene is TRBJ2-7, the V gene TRBV13; possible D gene TRBD2, 5 bases. The CDR3 runs to 12 residues. The V gene lost 5 bases and the J gene lost 7 bases, with 12 bases spanning the gap. The germline CDR1 and CDR2 sequences are PRHDT and FYEKMQ (reference sequence). The CDR3 sequence is CASSPGGREQYF. CDR3 DNA sequence: TGTGCCAGCAGCCCTGGAGGCCGTGAGCAGTACTTC.

This clone was detected a few times. The CDR3 loop is CASSLLGQGNYGYTF. CDR3 DNA sequence: TGTGCCAGCAGCCTATTGGGACAGGGCAACTATGGCTACACCTTC. The rearrangement joins TRBV2 to TRBJ1-2, with 9 bases identical to TRBD1. This CDR3 comprises 15 residues. Germline loops: CDR1 SNHLY, CDR2 FYNNEI. V lost 6 bases and J lost 2; bases outside the gene matches: 7.

This clone has only one observation. This rearrangement joins TRBV2 to TRBJ2-5; D gene uncertain. V was trimmed by 3 bases and J by 2 bases, leaving 4 bases between them. Germline values: CDR1 SNHLY, CDR2 FYNNEI. The CDR3 contains 12 residues. Here the CDR3 reads CASSDMQETQYF. Here the CDR3 DNA reads TGTGCCAGCAGTGATATGCAAGAGACCCAGTACTTC.

The V and J genes are TRBV19 and TRBJ2-7, with TRBD1 matching 7 bases. The germline V gene has CDR1 LNHDA and CDR2 SQIVND (reference sequence). This CDR3 has 13 amino acids. The J segment lost 6 bases and the V segment lost 5 bases, leaving 7 bases of the junction unmatched. The CDR3 is CASSRDRVGEQYF. CDR3 coding DNA: TGTGCCAGTAGTCGCGACAGGGTGGGCGAGCAGTACTTC.

This chain joins TRBV7-9 and TRBJ2-6; tentatively, D is TRBD1 (6 bases). The CDR3 has 16 amino acids. Germline CDR1 SEHNR, CDR2 FQNEAQ (reference sequence). V gave up 10 bases and J gave up 3 bases, with 19 bases separating them. CDR3 in amino acids: CATSWGPIYGANVLTF. In DNA form, the CDR3 reads TGTGCCACCTCCTGGGGGCCGATTTATGGGGCCAACGTCCTGACTTTC.

J is TRBJ1-2 and V is TRBV2; D gene unclear. The V gene lost 7 bases and the J gene lost 4 bases, with 10 bases spanning the gap. Per germline, CDR1 SNHLY and CDR2 FYNNEI. The CDR3 consists of 12 residues. CDR3 sequence reads: CASIYFLYGYTF. CDR3 DNA: TGTGCCAGCATCTACTTTCTCTATGGCTACACCTTC.